This passage covers 10 T cell receptor beta chains from one sample sequenced in a study of T cell repertoires in cytomegalovirus infection. TCRdb re-called the reads with MiXCR, one entry per CDR3 protein. The sample includes 150,000 to 200,000 distinct CDR3 sequences, roughly 28% of them seen just once. The sequencing sample was made of PBMCs. Source of these receptors: a human donor in good health (CMV status not recorded). Some clones in this sample may be carry-over from other donors' samples.

At least ten counts were recorded for this clonotype. The junction differs from germline at one of its ends, possibly a read error. The chain uses TRBV19 and TRBJ1-2, with D tentatively TRBD1 (5 bases). Germline assignment: CDR1 LNHDA and CDR2 SQIVND (reference sequence). CDR3 size: 13 residues. The CDR3 protein is CASSNRQRTGLDF. The DNA of the CDR3 is TGTGCCAGTAGTAACAGACAGCGGACGGGGTTGGACTTC.

This clonotype was counted a single time. The chain is built from TRBV29-1 and TRBJ2-2; D ambiguous. The CDR3 has 11 residues. Germline CDR1 is SQVTM and CDR2 is ANQGSEA. The V end lost 5 bases, the J end lost 3 bases, and 4 bases lay between the germline ends. This CDR3 reads CSVLDTGELFF. For the CDR3, the DNA is TGCAGCGTTCTAGACACCGGGGAGCTGTTTTTT.

The chain has TRBV18 and TRBJ1-1, with 7 bases fitting TRBD1. Germline CDR1 is KGHSH and CDR2 is LQKENI. The CDR3 runs to 14 residues. V lost 1 base, J lost 4 bases, and 3 bases stayed unmatched. The chain's CDR3 is CASSPQGAATEAFF. The CDR3 DNA sequence: TGTGCCAGCTCACCACAGGGGGCGGCCACTGAAGCTTTCTTT. The variable domain in full, completed from reference TRBV18 and TRBJ1-1, reads NAGVMQNPRHLVRRRGQEARLRCSPMKGHSHVYWYRQLPEEGLKFMVYLQKENIIDESGMPKERFSAEFPKEGPSILRIQQVVRGDSAAYFCASSPQGAATEAFFGQGTRLTVV.

This clonotype has just a few counts. The chain is built from TRBV3-1 and TRBJ2-1; 16 bases are shared with TRBD2. Germline CDR1 LGHDT, CDR2 YNNKEL (reference sequence). The V and J ends lost 4 bases and 0 bases, in that order; junction bases with no gene match: 3. The CDR3 is 18 amino acids. CDR3 DNA sequence: TGTGCCAGCAGCCCTGGGACTAGCGGGGGGGGCTCCTACAATGAGCAGTTCTTC. Protein: CASSPGTSGGGSYNEQFF.

This clonotype was observed a handful of times. The V and J genes are TRBV7-9 and TRBJ1-4; D ambiguous. The CDR3 has 14 amino acids. Trimming shortened V by 3 bases and J by 5 bases, and 10 bases separated the two germline ends. Germline V gene lookup returns CDR1 SEHNR and CDR2 FQNEAQ (reference sequence). The CDR3 spells CASSFMQENEKLFF. The CDR3 region has the DNA TGTGCCAGCAGCTTTATGCAGGAGAATGAAAAACTGTTTTTT.

The table lists this clonotype with a few counts. This chain uses TRBV7-6 with TRBJ1-1; D is unclear. The CDR3 is made up of 14 amino acids. The germline gives CDR1 SGHVS, CDR2 FNYEAQ. The germline V and J ends were trimmed by 0 bases and 1 base, with 6 bases remaining between them. The CDR3 DNA reads TGTGCCAGCAGCTTAGCGCCGGAGAACACTGAAGCTTTCTTT. Residues: CASSLAPENTEAFF.

The table lists this clonotype with a count of one. This sequence joins TRBV29-1 and TRBJ1-5, with TRBD1 matching over 7 bases. Trimming removed 4 bases from V and 1 base from J; junction bases left unmatched: 1. This CDR3 is built from 13 residues. Germline V gene sequence: CDR1 SQVTM, CDR2 ANQGSEA. The CDR3 bases are TGCAGCGTTGGACAGGGAAGCAATCAGCCCCAGCATTTT. Translating it yields CSVGQGSNQPQHF.

V usage is TRBV19 and J usage is TRBJ1-1, with no clear D. V was cut by 7 bases and J by 1 base, with 16 bases left in between. CDR3 size: 15 residues. Germline CDR1 reads LNHDA; CDR2 reads SQIVND (reference sequence). The CDR3 sequence: CASKVNYNGNTEAFF. The CDR3 DNA reads TGTGCCAGTAAGGTAAATTATAATGGGAACACTGAAGCTTTCTTT.

The genes are TRBV11-3 and TRBJ1-1; 11 bases are shared with TRBD1. Germline V gene sequence: CDR1 SGHNT, CDR2 YENEEA. J gave up 7 bases and V 4 bases, and 2 bases lay outside the gene matches. The CDR3 totals 13 residues. DNA of the CDR3: TGTGCCAGCAGCTGGGGGACAGGGGGTGAAGCTTTCTTT. Its translation: CASSWGTGGEAFF.

The CDR3 bases are TGTGCCAGCAGTTTACCGAGAGACAGGGCTTGGGAGACCCAGTACTTC. Its translation is CASSLPRDRAWETQYF. The V call is TRBV12-3 or TRBV12-4, the J call TRBJ2-5; 7 bases align to TRBD1. V gave up 2 bases and J gave up 5 bases; unmatched junction bases: 11. The CDR3 covers 16 residues.